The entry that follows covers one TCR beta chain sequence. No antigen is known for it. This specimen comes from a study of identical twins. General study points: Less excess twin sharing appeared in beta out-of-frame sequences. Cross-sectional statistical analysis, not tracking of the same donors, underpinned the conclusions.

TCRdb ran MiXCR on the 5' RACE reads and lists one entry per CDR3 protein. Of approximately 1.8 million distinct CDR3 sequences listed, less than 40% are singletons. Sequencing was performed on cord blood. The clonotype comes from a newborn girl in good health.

The CDR3 nucleotides are TGCAGTGCTAAAGAAGCGGGAGGGTTCGGGGCCAACGTCCTGACTTTC. This codes for CSAKEAGGFGANVLTF. The chain is built from TRBV20-1 and TRBJ2-6; 10 bases fit TRBD2. This CDR3 has 16 amino acids. Germline V gene data show CDR1 as DFQATT and CDR2 as SNEGSKA (reference sequence). With V trimmed by 4 bases and J by 4 bases, 7 bases remained unmatched.